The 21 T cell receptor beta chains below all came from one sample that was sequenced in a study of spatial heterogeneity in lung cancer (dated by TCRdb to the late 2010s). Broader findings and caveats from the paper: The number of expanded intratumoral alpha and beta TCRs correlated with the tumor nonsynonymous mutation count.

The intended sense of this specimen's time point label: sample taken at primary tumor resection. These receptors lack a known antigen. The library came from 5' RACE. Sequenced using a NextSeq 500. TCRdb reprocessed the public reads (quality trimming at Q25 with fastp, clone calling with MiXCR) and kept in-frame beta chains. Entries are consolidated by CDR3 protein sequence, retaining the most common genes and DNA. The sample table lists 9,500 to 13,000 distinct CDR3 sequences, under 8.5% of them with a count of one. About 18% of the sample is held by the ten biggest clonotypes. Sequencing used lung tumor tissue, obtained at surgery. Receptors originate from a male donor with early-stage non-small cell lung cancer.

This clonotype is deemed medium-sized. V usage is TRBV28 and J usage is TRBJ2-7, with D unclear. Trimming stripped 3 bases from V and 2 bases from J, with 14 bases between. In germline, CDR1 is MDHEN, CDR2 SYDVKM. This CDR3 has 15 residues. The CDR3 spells CASSFGPEPTYEQYF. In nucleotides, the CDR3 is TGTGCCAGCAGTTTTGGCCCGGAACCGACCTACGAGCAGTACTTC. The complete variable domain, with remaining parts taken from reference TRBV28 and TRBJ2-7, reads DVKVTQSSRYLVKRTGEKVFLECVQDMDHENMFWYRQDPGLGLRLIYFSYDVKMKEKGDIPEGYSVSREKKERFSLILESASTNQTSMYLCASSFGPEPTYEQYFGPGTRLTVT.

CDR3 nucleotide sequence: TGCGCCAGCAGCATAACAGGAGCCGACTATGGCTACACCTTC. Its translation is CASSITGADYGYTF. V and J are TRBV5-1 and TRBJ1-2; TRBD1 is a possible D gene (5 bases). The germline V and J ends were trimmed by 4 bases and 3 bases, with 13 bases remaining between them. The germline V gene has CDR1 SGHRS and CDR2 YFSETQ. CDR3 length: 14 residues. The variable domain in full, completed from reference TRBV5-1 and TRBJ1-2, reads KAGVTQTPRYLIKTRGQQVTLSCSPISGHRSVSWYQQTPGQGLQFLFEYFSETQRNKGNFPGRFSGRQFSNSRSEMNVSTLELGDSALYLCASSITGADYGYTFGSGTRLTVV.

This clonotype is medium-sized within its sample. The CDR3 loop reads CASSLDTGYSGNTIYF. CDR3 sequence (DNA): TGTGCCAGCAGCTTGGATACAGGGTACTCTGGAAACACCATATATTTT. The rearrangement uses TRBV5-6 and TRBJ1-3; a weak D match, TRBD1 (6 bases). Germline V lookup: CDR1 SGHDT, CDR2 YYEEEE. The CDR3 sequence is 16 residues long. V lost 0 bases and J lost 0, with 10 bases in between. The variable domain in full, completed from reference TRBV5-6 and TRBJ1-3, reads DAGVTQSPTHLIKTRGQQVTLRCSPKSGHDTVSWYQQALGQGPQFIFQYYEEEERQRGNFPDRFSGHQFPNYSSELNVNALLLGDSALYLCASSLDTGYSGNTIYFGEGSWLTVV.

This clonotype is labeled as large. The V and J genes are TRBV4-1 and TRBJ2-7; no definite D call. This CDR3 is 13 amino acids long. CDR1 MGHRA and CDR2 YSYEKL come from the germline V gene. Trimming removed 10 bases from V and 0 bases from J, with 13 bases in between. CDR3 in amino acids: CATPTRSSYEQYF. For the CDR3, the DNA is TGCGCCACCCCGACACGAAGCTCCTACGAGCAGTACTTC.

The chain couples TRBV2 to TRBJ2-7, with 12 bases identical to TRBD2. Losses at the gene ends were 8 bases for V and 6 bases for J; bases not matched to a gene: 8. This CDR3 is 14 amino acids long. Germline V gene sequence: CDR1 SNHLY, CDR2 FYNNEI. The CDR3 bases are TGTGCCAGCGCCCTAGCGGGAGGGCCGTTCGAGCAGTACTTC. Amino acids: CASALAGGPFEQYF.

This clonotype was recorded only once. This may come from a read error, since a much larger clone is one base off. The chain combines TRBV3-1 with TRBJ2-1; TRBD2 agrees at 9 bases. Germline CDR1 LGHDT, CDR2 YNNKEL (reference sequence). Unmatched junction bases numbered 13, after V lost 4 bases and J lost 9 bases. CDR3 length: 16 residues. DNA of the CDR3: TGTGCCAGCAGCCCGGATAGCGGGAGTGGGAAAAGTGAGCAGTTCTTC. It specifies CASSPDSGSGKSEQFF.

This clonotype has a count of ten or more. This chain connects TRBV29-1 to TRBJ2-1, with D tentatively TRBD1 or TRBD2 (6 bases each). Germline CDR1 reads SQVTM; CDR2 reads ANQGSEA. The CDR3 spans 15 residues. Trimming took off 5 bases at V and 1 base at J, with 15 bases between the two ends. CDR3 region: CSVHNTGRSYNEQFF. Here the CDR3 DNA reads TGCAGCGTTCATAATACAGGGAGGTCCTACAATGAGCAGTTCTTC.

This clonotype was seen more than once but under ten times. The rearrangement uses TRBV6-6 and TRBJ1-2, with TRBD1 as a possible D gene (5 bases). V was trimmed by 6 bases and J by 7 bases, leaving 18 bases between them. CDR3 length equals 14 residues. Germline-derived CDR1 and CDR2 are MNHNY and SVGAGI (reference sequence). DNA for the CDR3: TGTGCCAGCAGGCCATCGACGGGGGGTGCTGGCTACACCTTC. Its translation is CASRPSTGGAGYTF.

DNA for the CDR3: TGCAGTGCACCCGACAGGGAGAGGGAGACCCAGTACTTC. Its translation: CSAPDRERETQYF. The chain recombines TRBV20-1 with TRBJ2-5, with 7 bases lining up with TRBD1. With V trimmed by 6 bases and J by 5 bases, 9 bases remained unmatched. Germline-derived CDR1 and CDR2 are DFQATT and SNEGSKA (reference sequence). CDR3 length equals 13 residues.

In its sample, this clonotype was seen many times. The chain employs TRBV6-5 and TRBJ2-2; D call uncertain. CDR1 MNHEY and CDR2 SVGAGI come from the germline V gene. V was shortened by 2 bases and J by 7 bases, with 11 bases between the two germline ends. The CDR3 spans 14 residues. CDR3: CASSYGRADGELFF. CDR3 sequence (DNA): TGTGCCAGCAGTTACGGTCGGGCCGACGGGGAGCTGTTTTTT.

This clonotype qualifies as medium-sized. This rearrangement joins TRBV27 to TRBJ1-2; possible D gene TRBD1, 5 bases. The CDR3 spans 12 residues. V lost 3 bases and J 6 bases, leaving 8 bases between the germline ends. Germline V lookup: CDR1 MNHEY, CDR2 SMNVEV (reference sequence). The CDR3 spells CASSFGGNGYTF. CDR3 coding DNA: TGTGCCAGCAGTTTTGGGGGGAATGGCTACACCTTC.

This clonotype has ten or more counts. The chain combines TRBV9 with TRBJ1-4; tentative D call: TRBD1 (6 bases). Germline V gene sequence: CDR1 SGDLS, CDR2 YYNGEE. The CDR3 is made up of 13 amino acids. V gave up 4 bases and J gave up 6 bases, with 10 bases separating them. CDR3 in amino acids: CASSLGADEKLFF. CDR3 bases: TGTGCCAGCAGCCTGGGGGCTGATGAAAAACTGTTTTTT.

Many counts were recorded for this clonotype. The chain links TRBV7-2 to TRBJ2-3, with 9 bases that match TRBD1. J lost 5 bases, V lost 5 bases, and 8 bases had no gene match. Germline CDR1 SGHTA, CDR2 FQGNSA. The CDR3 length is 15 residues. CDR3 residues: CASSLRQGGRDTQYF. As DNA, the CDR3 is TGTGCCAGCAGCCTACGACAGGGGGGGAGAGATACGCAGTATTTT.

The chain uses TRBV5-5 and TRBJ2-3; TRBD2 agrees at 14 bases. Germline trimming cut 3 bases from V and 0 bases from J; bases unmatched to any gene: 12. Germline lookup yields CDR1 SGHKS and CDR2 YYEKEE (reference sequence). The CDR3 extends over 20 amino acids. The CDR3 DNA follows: TGTGCCAGCAGCTCCCCGGGAACGACTAGCGGGGGGGATAGCACAGATACGCAGTATTTT. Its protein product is CASSSPGTTSGGDSTDTQYF.

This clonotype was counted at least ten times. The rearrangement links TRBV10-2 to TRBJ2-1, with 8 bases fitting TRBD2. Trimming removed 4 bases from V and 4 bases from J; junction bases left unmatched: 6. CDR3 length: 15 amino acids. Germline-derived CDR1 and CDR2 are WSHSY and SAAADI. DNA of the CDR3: TGCGCCAGCAGTGTTTGGAGCGGGGGTTACAATGAGCAGTTCTTC. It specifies CASSVWSGGYNEQFF.

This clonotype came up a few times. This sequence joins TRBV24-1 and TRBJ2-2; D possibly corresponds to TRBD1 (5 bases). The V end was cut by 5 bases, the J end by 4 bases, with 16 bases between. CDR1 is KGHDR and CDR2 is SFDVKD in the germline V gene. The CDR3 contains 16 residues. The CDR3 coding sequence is TGTGCCACCAGTGCAGGAACAGGCGTCTTCACCGGGGAGCTGTTTTTT. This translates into CATSAGTGVFTGELFF.

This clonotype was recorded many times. The CDR3 sequence: CASSLPQGGTDTQYF. The CDR3, as DNA: TGTGCCAGCAGCCTACCCCAAGGGGGCACAGATACGCAGTATTTT. The V and J genes are TRBV5-4 and TRBJ2-3, with D perhaps matching TRBD1 (5 bases). This CDR3 comprises 15 residues. Germline lookup yields CDR1 SGHNT and CDR2 YYREEE (reference sequence). Trimming shortened V by 4 bases and J by 1 base, and 13 bases separated the two germline ends.

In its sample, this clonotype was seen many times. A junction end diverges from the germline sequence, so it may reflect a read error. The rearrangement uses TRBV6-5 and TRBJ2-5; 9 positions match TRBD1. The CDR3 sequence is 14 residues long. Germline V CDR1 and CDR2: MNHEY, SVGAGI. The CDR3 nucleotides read TGTGCCAGCAGCACCGGGACAGGGCAAGGGACCCAGTACTTC. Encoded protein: CASSTGTGQGTQYF.

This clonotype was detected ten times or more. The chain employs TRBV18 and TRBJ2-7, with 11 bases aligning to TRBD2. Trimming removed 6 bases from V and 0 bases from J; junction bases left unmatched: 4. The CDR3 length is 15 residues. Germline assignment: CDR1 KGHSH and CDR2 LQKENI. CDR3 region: CASSSTSGGSYEQYF. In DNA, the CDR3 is TGTGCCAGCTCGAGTACTAGCGGGGGCTCCTACGAGCAGTACTTC.

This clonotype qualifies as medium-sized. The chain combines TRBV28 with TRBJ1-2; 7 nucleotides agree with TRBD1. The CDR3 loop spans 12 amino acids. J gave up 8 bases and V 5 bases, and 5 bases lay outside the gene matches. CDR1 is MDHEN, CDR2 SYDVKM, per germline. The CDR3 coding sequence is TGTGCCAGCAGTGAGGGGGCAGACGGCTACACCTTC. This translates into CASSEGADGYTF.

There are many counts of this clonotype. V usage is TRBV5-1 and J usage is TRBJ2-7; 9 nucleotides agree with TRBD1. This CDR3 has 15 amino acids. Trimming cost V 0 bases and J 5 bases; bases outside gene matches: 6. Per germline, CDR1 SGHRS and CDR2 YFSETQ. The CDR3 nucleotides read TGCGCCAGCAGCTTGGACGGGACAGGGTTGAACGAGCAGTACTTC. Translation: CASSLDGTGLNEQYF.